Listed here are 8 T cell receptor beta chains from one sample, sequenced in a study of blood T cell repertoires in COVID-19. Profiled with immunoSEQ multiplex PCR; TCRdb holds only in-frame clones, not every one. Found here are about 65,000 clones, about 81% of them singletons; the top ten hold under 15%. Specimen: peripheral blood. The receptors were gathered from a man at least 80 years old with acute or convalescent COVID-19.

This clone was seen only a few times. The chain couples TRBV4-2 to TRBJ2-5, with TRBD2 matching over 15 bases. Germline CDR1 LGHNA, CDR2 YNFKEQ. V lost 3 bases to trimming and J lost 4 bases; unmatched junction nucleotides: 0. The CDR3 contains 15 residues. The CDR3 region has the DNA TGTGCCAGCAGCCAGGGACTAGCGGGGGGAGAGACCCAGTACTTC. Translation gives CASSQGLAGGETQYF.

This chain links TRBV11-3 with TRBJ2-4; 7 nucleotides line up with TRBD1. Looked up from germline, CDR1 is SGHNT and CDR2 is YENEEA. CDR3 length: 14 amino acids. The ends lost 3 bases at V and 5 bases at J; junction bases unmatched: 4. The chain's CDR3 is CASSFGDRENIQYF. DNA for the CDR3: TGTGCCAGCAGCTTTGGGGACAGAGAAAACATTCAGTACTTC.

CDR3 sequence: CSAVISRGPQHF. The DNA of the CDR3 is TGCAGCGCCGTCATTTCCCGGGGGCCCCAGCATTTT. The chain joins TRBV29-1 to TRBJ1-5, with D uncertain. Germline CDR1 reads SQVTM; CDR2 reads ANQGSEA. The CDR3 totals 12 residues. V was clipped by 7 bases and J by 9 bases, with 16 bases between them.

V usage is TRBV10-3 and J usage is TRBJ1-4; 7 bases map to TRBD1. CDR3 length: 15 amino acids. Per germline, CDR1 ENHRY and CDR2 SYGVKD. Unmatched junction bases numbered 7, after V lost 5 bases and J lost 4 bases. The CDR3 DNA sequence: TGTGCCATCAGTAAATCGGGACAGAATAATGAAAAACTGTTTTTT. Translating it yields CAISKSGQNNEKLFF.

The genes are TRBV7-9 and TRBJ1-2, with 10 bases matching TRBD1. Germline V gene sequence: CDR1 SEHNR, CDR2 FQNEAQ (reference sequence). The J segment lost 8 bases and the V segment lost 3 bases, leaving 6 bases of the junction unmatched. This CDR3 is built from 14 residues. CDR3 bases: TGTGCCAGCAGCTTGGGGCGGGACAGGGGCGGCTACACCTTC. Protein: CASSLGRDRGGYTF. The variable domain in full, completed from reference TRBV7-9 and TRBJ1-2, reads DTGVSQNPRHKITKRGQNVTFRCDPISEHNRLYWYRQTLGQGPEFLTYFQNEAQLEKSRLLSDRFSAERPKGSFSTLEIQRTEQGDSAMYLCASSLGRDRGGYTFGSGTRLTVV.

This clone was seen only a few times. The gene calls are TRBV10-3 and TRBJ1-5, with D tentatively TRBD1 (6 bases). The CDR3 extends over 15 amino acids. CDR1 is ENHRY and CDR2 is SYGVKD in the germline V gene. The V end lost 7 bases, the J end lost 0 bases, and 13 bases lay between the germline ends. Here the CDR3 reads CAINWGGHSNQPQHF. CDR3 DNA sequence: TGTGCCATCAACTGGGGGGGGCATAGCAATCAGCCCCAGCATTTT.

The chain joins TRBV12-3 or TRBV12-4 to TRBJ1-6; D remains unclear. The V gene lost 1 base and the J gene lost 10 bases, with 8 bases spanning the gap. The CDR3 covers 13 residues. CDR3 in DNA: TGTGCCAGCAGTTTAGTCCCAGCGTCACCCCTCCACTTT. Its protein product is CASSLVPASPLHF.

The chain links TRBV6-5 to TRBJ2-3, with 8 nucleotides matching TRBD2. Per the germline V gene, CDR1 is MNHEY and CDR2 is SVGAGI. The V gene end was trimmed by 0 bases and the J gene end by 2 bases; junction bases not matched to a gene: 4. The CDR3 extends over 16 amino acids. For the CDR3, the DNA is TGTGCCAGCAGTTACTCTGGAGCGGGGGCCACAGATACGCAGTATTTT. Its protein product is CASSYSGAGATDTQYF.